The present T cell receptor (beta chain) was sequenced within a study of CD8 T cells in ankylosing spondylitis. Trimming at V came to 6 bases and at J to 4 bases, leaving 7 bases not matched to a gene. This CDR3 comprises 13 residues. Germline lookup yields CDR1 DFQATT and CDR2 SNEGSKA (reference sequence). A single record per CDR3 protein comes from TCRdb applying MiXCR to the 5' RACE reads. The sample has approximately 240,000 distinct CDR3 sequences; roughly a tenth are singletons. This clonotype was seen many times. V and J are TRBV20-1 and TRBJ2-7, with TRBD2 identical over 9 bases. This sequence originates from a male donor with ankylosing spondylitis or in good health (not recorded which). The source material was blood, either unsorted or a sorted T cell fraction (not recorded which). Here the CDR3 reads CSALISGRYEQYF. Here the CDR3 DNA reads TGCAGTGCCCTAATCAGCGGGAGGTACGAGCAGTACTTC.